The T cell receptor beta chain described here comes from a study of shared clonotypes between healthy human individuals (TCRdb year 2020). Regarding the complete study: The cohort comprised two women and a few men aged 18 to 49 years. For each donor, CD4 naive and CD4 memory were each run on three plates, CD8 naive on two plates, and CD8 memory on one plate. To estimate repertoire size and how much clonotypes are shared between individuals, the study performed deep sequencing of blood TCR repertoires from a few healthy adults. To increase sequencing depth and limit assay-specific biases, different laboratories used diverse techniques to prepare libraries and sequence TCR repertoires. Each donor's leukapheresis produced roughly between roughly 0.94 and 9.5 billion PBMCs.

Findings and caveats that apply to the study as a whole: Pairwise subsampling indicated that sequencing depth was expected to affect the degree of clonotype sharing among donors. Even with the large sequencing depth, rarefaction of the sorted-subset datasets indicated that sequencing was incomplete. Clonotypes shared by all four sorted-subset donors showed higher generation probabilities than non-shared clonotypes. Because the study included a small number of donors, the genetic and exposure-history diversity represented was limited. Only blood was sampled, and tissue TCR repertoires likely differ from those in blood. When several donors were compared, the shared fraction of clonotypes was around 5.1% for naive CD4, more than 3% for naive CD8, 2% to 2.5% for memory CD4, and approximately 0.4% for memory CD8. Naive subsets generally had larger estimated clonotype richness than memory subsets.

Using the deep immunoSEQ assay, multiplex PCR amplified TCR CDR3 regions from genomic DNA. Genomic DNA extracted from each cell subset was distributed evenly over all wells of several immunoSEQ 96-well plates, and each plate served as one replicate. For sorted subsets, each replicate PCR was loaded with 200 ng genomic DNA, equivalent to some 27,000 T cell genomes. Purified libraries were quantified with a Qubit 3.0 fluorometer, sized on a Bioanalyzer 2100, and re-quantified with the KAPA Library Quantification kit. Every immunoSEQ 96-well plate was sequenced on a dedicated single-read 150-cycle Illumina NextSeq 550 flow cell. The authors' analysis ran thus. Because only junctional sequences without quality scores were contained in the immunoSEQ output, filtering matching that applied to full-length reads could not be performed. To assign V/J genes and CDR3, sequences were annotated using PyIR, a Python wrapper for IgBLAST v1.9, with IMGT germline references. Reads were filtered out if the reads had weak V/J assignments (E-value above 1e-6), no CDR3, stop codons, out-of-frame junctions, or ambiguous translated residues. V3J clonotypes were defined by identical inferred V gene, J gene, and CDR3 amino acid sequence. The percentage overlap between two repertoires was calculated by dividing the number of shared unique clonotypes by the size of the smaller repertoire. Three approaches were used to assess repertoire richness: RTK rarefaction, the Chao1 estimator, and Recon v2.1 estimates of unobserved clonotypes. Generation probabilities were computed with OLGA for all TCRbeta clonotypes obtained by the gDNA method from several donors. This is the immuneACCESS table as TCRdb keeps it, with only in-frame sequences that have V and J called. A part of the clones is gone; compared with another copy, unresolved V genes explain less than half, and the rest is unexplained. For V, J and clone size, that table is used; D and trimming come from the DNA. Across this sample there are around 2.1 million clones, with around 95% seen only once. Jointly, the top ten make up more than 0.1% of the sample.

Points on this clone: Its antigen specificity is not known. No qualities accompany the bases; no much larger clone lies one base away.

Healthy HIV-negative adults with no recently reported acute infections or vaccinations were included as donors. All donors were Caucasian adults living in Nashville, Tennessee, USA. Magnetic negative selection was used to enrich CD4+ T cells, after which naive cells were positively selected on CD45RA and the negative fraction became the memory subset. Blood was collected by leukapheresis, and PBMCs were isolated by Ficoll-Histopaque density gradient centrifugation and then cryopreserved in liquid nitrogen vapor phase. Analytical flow cytometry was used to check the purity and quantity of each magnetically sorted T cell population. Genomic DNA was isolated from every sorted fraction and measured by UV absorbance on a Nanodrop 2000c. The clonotype comes from a young man in good health. Sample: naive CD4+ T cells sorted from blood. Sample cell subset or site, as interpreted from the label and publication: CD45RA+ positively selected.

In nucleotide form, the sequence is TGCAGCGTTGAAGATCTCTCTAGACTAGGCACAGATACGCAGTATTTT. Translated, it gives CSVEDLSRLGTDTQYF. This chain joins TRBV29-1 to TRBJ2-3; a tentative D match to TRBD2 spans 6 bases. Including the terminal cysteine and phenylalanine, the CDR3 comprises 16 residues. Only the CDR3 DNA stays, 48 bases, in frame from base 1. CDR1 and CDR2 were assigned from the germline V gene as SQVTM and ANQGSEA. V loses 0 bases, J loses 1 base, and the germline ends lie 14 bases apart.